The 3 T cell receptor beta chains given below trace back to one sample, sequenced in a study of cytomegalovirus exposure and HLA in healthy donors. PCR amplification relied on 60 Vbeta primers (plus 13 Jbeta primers). The repertoire was sequenced with immunoSEQ multiplex PCR; TCRdb's copy has only in-frame clones and lacks some. The sample lists approximately 150,000 clones; about 65% were seen once. The specimen was PBMCs. The receptors were sampled from a woman aged 30 to 39 in good health and CMV-seronegative.

This clone appeared a few times. The rearrangement joins TRBV28 to TRBJ1-1; maybe TRBD1 (6 bases). The CDR3 consists of 15 residues. CDR1 and CDR2 (germline): MDHEN, SYDVKM. V was clipped by 3 bases and J by 4 bases, with 15 bases between them. The CDR3 bases are TGTGCCAGCAGTTTTCTGACAGGAGGTATCACTGAAGCTTTCTTT. Protein: CASSFLTGGITEAFF.

The chain combines TRBV5-1 with TRBJ1-5, with TRBD1 identical over 9 bases. The germline V gene has CDR1 SGHRS and CDR2 YFSETQ. The CDR3 length is 15 residues. With V trimmed by 4 bases and J by 4 bases, 6 bases remained unmatched. The CDR3 DNA reads as TGCGCCAGCAGCGAGGGACAGGGCTCTAATCAGCCCCAGCATTTT. Protein: CASSEGQGSNQPQHF.

This sequence joins TRBV5-1 and TRBJ1-1, with D possibly TRBD1 on 5 matching bases. Trimming pared 2 bases from V and 3 bases from J, leaving 8 bases between. The CDR3 runs 13 residues. CDR1 and CDR2 from the germline V gene are SGHRS and YFSETQ. CDR3 residues: CASSFPGDTEAFF. The CDR3 DNA follows: TGCGCCAGCAGCTTCCCGGGGGACACTGAAGCTTTCTTT.